Given below is one TCR beta chain in context. Germline CDR1 and CDR2: SEHNR and FQNEAQ (reference sequence). V was pared by 5 bases and J by 6 bases, with 13 bases between. This CDR3 spans 14 amino acids. Sequencing used immunoSEQ multiplex PCR; TCRdb keeps in-frame clones, though not all of them. Here the sample spans about 300,000 clones, around 86% being singletons. This entry belongs to a study of blood T cell repertoires in COVID-19. All enrollees were roughly 18 to 89 years old and from around 25 US areas. For recovered donors of Cohort 3, there were two negative PCRs, clearance, or symptom resolution.

This TCR came from a young man who had recovered from COVID-19. The sample was PBMCs or T cells enriched from blood (not recorded which). The gene calls are TRBV7-9 and TRBJ1-4; possible D gene TRBD1, 6 bases. CDR3 residues: CASSKGGRYEKLFF. CDR3 DNA sequence: TGTGCCAGCAGCAAGGGGGGGAGATATGAAAAACTGTTTTTT.